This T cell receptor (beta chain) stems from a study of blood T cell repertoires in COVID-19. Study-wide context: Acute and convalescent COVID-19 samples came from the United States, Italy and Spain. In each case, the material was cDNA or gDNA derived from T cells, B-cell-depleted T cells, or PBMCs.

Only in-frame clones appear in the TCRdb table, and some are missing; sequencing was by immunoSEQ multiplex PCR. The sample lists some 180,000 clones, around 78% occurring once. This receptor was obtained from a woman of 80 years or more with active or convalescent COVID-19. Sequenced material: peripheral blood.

The CDR3 DNA follows: TGTGCCAGCAGCATACAGGGGAACACTGAAGCTTTCTTT. Translating it yields CASSIQGNTEAFF. V and J are TRBV7-9 and TRBJ1-1, with D possibly TRBD1 on 6 matching bases. Trimming took 5 bases from V and 1 from J, leaving 8 bases between them. There are 13 residues in the CDR3. From germline, CDR1 is SEHNR and CDR2 FQNEAQ (reference sequence).